The 32 T cell receptor beta chains presented below share a single source sample, sequenced in a study of CD8 T cells in ankylosing spondylitis. These receptors have no identified antigens. Study findings and constraints: There was a TCR beta motif, made of eight highly homologous variants, that appeared characteristic of ankylosing spondylitis blood.

Each CDR3 protein is one row after TCRdb ran MiXCR on the 5' RACE reads. The sample lists 750,000 to 850,000 distinct CDR3 sequences, 12% occurring once. Sequencing input: blood, either unsorted or a sorted T cell fraction (not recorded which). These receptors were taken from a male donor with ankylosing spondylitis.

This clonotype has only a few counts. The rearrangement uses TRBV10-3 and TRBJ2-5, with 7 bases lining up with TRBD1. Germline CDR1 ENHRY, CDR2 SYGVKD. The CDR3 length is 16 residues. J lost 0 bases, V lost 2 bases, and 6 bases had no gene match. The CDR3 bases are TGTGCCATCAGTGAGCCACCCGGGACAGACCAAGAGACCCAGTACTTC. As protein: CAISEPPGTDQETQYF.

The gene calls are TRBV20-1 and TRBJ2-7; either TRBD1 or TRBD2 may supply D (5 bases each). Germline values: CDR1 DFQATT, CDR2 SNEGSKA (reference sequence). The CDR3 runs to 11 residues. Between the trimmed V and J ends, which lost 1 base and 6 bases, there was a span of 7 bases. CDR3 coding DNA: TGCAGTGCTAGAGGGGACGGCGAGCAGTACTTC. Its translation: CSARGDGEQYF.

The chain uses TRBV11-1 and TRBJ2-2; 12 bases fit TRBD2. Germline V CDR1 and CDR2: SGHAT, FQDESV (reference sequence). V lost 0 bases, J lost 5 bases, and 7 bases stayed unmatched. The CDR3 length is 18 residues. CDR3 region: CASSLAAGLAGDTGELFF. DNA of the CDR3: TGTGCCAGCAGCTTAGCGGCGGGACTAGCGGGTGATACCGGGGAGCTGTTTTTT.

This clonotype came up many times. This chain joins TRBV20-1 and TRBJ2-2; TRBD2 aligns across 9 bases. CDR1 and CDR2 from the germline V gene are DFQATT and SNEGSKA (reference sequence). The CDR3 length is 15 residues. Trimming at V came to 3 bases and at J to 5 bases, leaving 7 bases not matched to a gene. CDR3 in amino acids: CSASRSGSGTGELFF. Here the CDR3 DNA reads TGCAGTGCTAGCCGTAGCGGGAGCGGGACCGGGGAGCTGTTTTTT.

There are a few counts of this clonotype. The chain is built from TRBV20-1 and TRBJ1-4; D ambiguous. Trimming took off 1 base at V and 8 bases at J, with 11 bases between the two ends. CDR3 length: 13 amino acids. Germline values: CDR1 DFQATT, CDR2 SNEGSKA (reference sequence). The CDR3 DNA reads as TGCAGTGCTAGAGGACCCGTTGGGGAAAAACTGTTTTTT. Translation gives CSARGPVGEKLFF.

This clonotype was counted between two and nine times. CDR3 residues: CSALSGYTEAFF. CDR3 bases: TGCAGTGCTTTATCTGGGTACACTGAAGCTTTCTTT. The chain uses TRBV20-1 and TRBJ1-1; D ambiguous. This CDR3 has 12 amino acids. Germline V lookup: CDR1 DFQATT, CDR2 SNEGSKA (reference sequence). V was trimmed by 5 bases and J by 3 bases, leaving 10 bases between them.

Many counts were recorded for this clonotype. The chain combines TRBV29-1 with TRBJ1-3, with no clear D. The CDR3 is made up of 12 amino acids. V shed 4 bases and J shed 1 base, with 5 bases lying between them. Germline V gene lookup returns CDR1 SQVTM and CDR2 ANQGSEA. The CDR3 DNA is TGCAGCGTTGCGGGGTCTGGAAACACCATATATTTT. Translated, it gives CSVAGSGNTIYF.

This clonotype turned up a few times. The chain joins TRBV3-1 to TRBJ1-4, with D possibly being TRBD1 (6 bases). This CDR3 comprises 15 residues. CDR1 and CDR2 from the germline V gene are LGHDT and YNNKEL (reference sequence). V lost 0 bases and J lost 6, with 11 bases in between. The CDR3 DNA reads TGTGCCAGCAGCCAAGACCAGACAGGTGATGAAAAACTGTTTTTT. It is translated as CASSQDQTGDEKLFF. Supplemented by reference TRBV3-1 and TRBJ1-4, the full variable domain reads DTAVSQTPKYLVTQMGNDKSIKCEQNLGHDTMYWYKQDSKKFLKIMFSYNNKELIINETVPNRFSPKSPDKAHLNLHINSLELGDSAVYFCASSQDQTGDEKLFFGSGTQLSVL.

In its sample, this clonotype was seen a few times. This chain links TRBV12-3 or TRBV12-4 with TRBJ2-1; 12 bases agree with TRBD2. This CDR3 spans 15 amino acids. V was pared by 5 bases and J by 6 bases, with 5 bases of the junction left unmatched. CDR3 DNA: TGTGCCAGCAGTCACGGACTAGCGGGAATCAATGAGCAGTTCTTC. Protein sequence: CASSHGLAGINEQFF.

This clonotype turned up a few times. The chain recombines TRBV6-1 with TRBJ2-3, with 14 bases aligning to TRBD2. The germline CDR1 and CDR2 sequences are MNHNS and SASEGT. V lost 8 bases and J lost 4; bases outside the gene matches: 11. The CDR3 extends over 17 amino acids. CDR3 sequence reads: CASGGGPGLAGADTQYF. The CDR3 bases are TGTGCCAGCGGGGGAGGGCCGGGACTAGCGGGAGCAGATACGCAGTATTTT.

As to this clonotype: Given the absence of the conserved phenylalanine or tryptophan at the CDR3 end, a read error is likely. The CDR3 sequence is CASSANRGEAFL. For the CDR3, the DNA is TGTGCCAGCAGCGCGAACCGGGGCGAAGCTTTCCTT. This rearrangement joins TRBV11-3 to TRBJ1-1; weak D call: TRBD1 (5 bases). V lost 5 bases and J 8 bases, leaving 12 bases between the germline ends. Germline V gene lookup returns CDR1 SGHNT and CDR2 YENEEA. The CDR3 has 12 residues.

The rearrangement uses TRBV6-5 and TRBJ1-2, with unresolved D. Per germline, CDR1 MNHEY and CDR2 SVGAGI. V lost 2 bases to trimming and J lost 0 bases, with 7 bases between them. The CDR3 extends over 14 amino acids. The CDR3 reads CASSYTGANYGYTF. The CDR3 bases are TGTGCCAGCAGTTACACCGGGGCTAACTATGGCTACACCTTC.

This clonotype was counted a few times. The CDR3 spells CASSEGQGNIQYF. CDR3 in DNA: TGTGCCAGCAGCGAGGGACAGGGGAACATTCAGTACTTC. V gene TRBV7-2 combines with J gene TRBJ2-4; 10 bases agree with TRBD1. CDR1 SGHTA and CDR2 FQGNSA come from the germline V gene. The ends lost 5 bases at V and 7 bases at J; junction bases unmatched: 2. The CDR3 loop spans 13 amino acids.

This clonotype was observed a few times. The chain has TRBV5-3 and TRBJ2-5; D tentatively fits TRBD1 or TRBD2 (5 bases each). Being an ORF, TRBV5-3 has a function that is uncertain. Trimming took 8 bases from V and 5 from J, leaving 31 bases between them. The CDR3 covers 18 residues. CDR3 loop: CASTLMMRSGAIGETQYF. Written as DNA, the CDR3 is TGTGCCAGTACCCTAATGATGAGGTCCGGGGCCATAGGGGAGACCCAGTACTTC.

This clonotype was seen only a few times. This chain links TRBV7-6 with TRBJ2-2; no clear D gene. This CDR3 spans 13 amino acids. Trimming stripped 2 bases from V and 5 bases from J, with 6 bases between. The germline V gene has CDR1 SGHVS and CDR2 FNYEAQ. The CDR3 DNA sequence: TGTGCCAGCAGCTTACAGCGTACCGGGGAGCTGTTTTTT. Residues: CASSLQRTGELFF.

This clonotype appeared many times. The rearrangement uses TRBV7-2 and TRBJ2-3, with D tentatively TRBD2 (5 bases). Trimming removed 7 bases from V and 0 bases from J, with 11 bases in between. CDR3 size: 14 residues. Germline-derived CDR1 and CDR2 are SGHTA and FQGNSA. CDR3 region: CASNLGGSTDTQYF. For the CDR3, the DNA is TGTGCCAGCAATCTCGGCGGGAGCACAGATACGCAGTATTTT. The whole variable domain, remainder taken from reference TRBV7-2 and TRBJ2-3, is GAGVSQSPSNKVTEKGKDVELRCDPISGHTALYWYRQSLGQGLEFLIYFQGNSAPDKSGLPSDRFSAERTGGSVSTLTIQRTQQEDSAVYLCASNLGGSTDTQYFGPGTRLTVL.

To note about this clonotype: One base away lies a much larger clone, so this may be a sequencing read error. The J gene is TRBJ2-3, the V gene TRBV11-2; D is unclear. Trimming cost V 0 bases and J 2 bases, with 3 bases left between them. This CDR3 spans 13 amino acids. Germline CDR1 reads SGHAT; CDR2 reads FQNNGV. The CDR3, as DNA: TGTGCCAGCAGCTTAGATGTCACAGATACGCAGTATTTT. Its translation is CASSLDVTDTQYF.

Of note for this clonotype: The junction does not match germline at one end; this may be a read error. The rearrangement links TRBV7-7 to TRBJ2-7, with D uncertain. CDR1 and CDR2 (germline): SSHAT, FNYEAQ (reference sequence). The CDR3 runs to 13 residues. The chain's CDR3 is CASSPQSSYEQYF. In DNA form, the CDR3 reads TGTGCTAGCAGCCCACAAAGCTCCTACGAGCAGTACTTC.

The chain recombines TRBV7-2 with TRBJ2-5; TRBD1 agrees at 8 bases. Germline trimming cut 3 bases from V and 4 bases from J; bases unmatched to any gene: 7. CDR3 length: 15 residues. Germline CDR1 reads SGHTA; CDR2 reads FQGNSA. The CDR3 region is CASSFQPTGVETQYF. The CDR3 region has the DNA TGTGCCAGCAGCTTCCAGCCGACAGGGGTAGAGACCCAGTACTTC.

This clonotype was counted between two and nine times. V usage is TRBV7-2 and J usage is TRBJ2-5; tentatively, D is TRBD1 (5 bases). The germline V and J ends were trimmed by 6 bases and 5 bases, with 13 bases remaining between them. This CDR3 comprises 13 residues. CDR1 and CDR2 (germline): SGHTA, FQGNSA. The CDR3 here is CASRRRVGETQYF. DNA of the CDR3: TGTGCCAGCAGGCGCAGGGTTGGGGAGACCCAGTACTTC.

This clonotype was detected a few times. V is TRBV5-5 and J is TRBJ1-1; 8 bases are shared with TRBD1. Germline V CDR1 and CDR2: SGHKS, YYEKEE (reference sequence). The CDR3 extends over 14 amino acids. V lost 4 bases, J lost 4 bases, and 6 bases stayed unmatched. As DNA, the CDR3 is TGTGCCAGCAGCGTACAGGGGGTATCCACTGAAGCTTTCTTT. Protein product: CASSVQGVSTEAFF.

In this sample, this clonotype turned up a few times. This chain uses TRBV7-2 with TRBJ2-7; D unresolved. Trimming left V 2 bases short and J 4 bases short, with 6 bases between. CDR1 and CDR2 (germline): SGHTA, FQGNSA. The CDR3 is 12 residues long. DNA for the CDR3: TGTGCCAGCAGCTTAAACGTATACGAGCAGTACTTC. Translated, it gives CASSLNVYEQYF.

The chain employs TRBV20-1 and TRBJ2-7; D is possibly TRBD2 (5 bases). CDR3 length: 13 residues. Germline V gives CDR1 DFQATT, CDR2 SNEGSKA (reference sequence). In nucleotides, the CDR3 is TGCAGCCTCGCCCTGGGGAGCTCCTACGAGCAGTACTTC. Encoded protein: CSLALGSSYEQYF.

This clonotype was counted only a few times. The J gene is TRBJ1-6, the V gene TRBV12-3 or TRBV12-4, with 7 nucleotides matching TRBD1. This CDR3 region has 13 residues. J gave up 13 bases and V 6 bases, and 9 bases lay outside the gene matches. CDR3 protein: CASSSEQGSPLHF. The CDR3 nucleotides read TGTGCCAGCAGCTCTGAACAGGGGAGTCCCCTCCACTTT.

In this sample, this clonotype turned up a few times. The V and J genes are TRBV9 and TRBJ2-3, with TRBD2 matching over 14 bases. Trimming cost V 0 bases and J 0 bases; bases outside gene matches: 12. Germline CDR1 SGDLS, CDR2 YYNGEE. This CDR3 contains 21 residues. This CDR3 is CASSVEGKGLAGEDSTDTQYF. Here the CDR3 DNA reads TGTGCCAGCAGCGTAGAAGGCAAGGGACTAGCGGGGGAAGATAGCACAGATACGCAGTATTTT. Combining the CDR3 with reference TRBV9 and TRBJ2-3 gives the whole variable domain DSGVTQTPKHLITATGQRVTLRCSPRSGDLSVYWYQQSLDQGLQFLIQYYNGEERAKGNILERFSAQQFPDLHSELNLSSLELGDSALYFCASSVEGKGLAGEDSTDTQYFGPGTRLTVL.

V and J are TRBV12-3 or TRBV12-4 and TRBJ2-5; possible D gene TRBD1, 5 bases. V was shortened by 5 bases and J by 5 bases, with 18 bases between the two germline ends. The CDR3 runs 15 residues. The DNA of the CDR3 is TGTGCCAGCAGTGTAGGATTAGGGGTTGCTGAGACCCAGTACTTC. Translating gives CASSVGLGVAETQYF.

This clonotype was found a few times. The rearrangement joins TRBV10-3 to TRBJ2-3; 7 bases are shared with TRBD1. There are 16 residues in the CDR3. Germline assignment: CDR1 ENHRY and CDR2 SYGVKD. The ends lost 10 bases at V and 3 bases at J; junction bases unmatched: 16. CDR3 loop: CATTSTGVRGTDTQYF. Written as DNA, the CDR3 is TGTGCCACGACATCAACAGGGGTTCGTGGGACAGATACGCAGTATTTT.

This clonotype was seen only a few times. This rearrangement joins TRBV12-3 or TRBV12-4 to TRBJ1-1; D not certain. The V gene lost 1 base and the J gene lost 1 base, with 7 bases spanning the gap. The CDR3 totals 14 residues. CDR3 DNA sequence: TGTGCCAGCAGTTTAGAGAAGAGGAACACTGAAGCTTTCTTT. Protein sequence: CASSLEKRNTEAFF.

The chain joins TRBV6-1 to TRBJ1-4; D is undetermined. Trimming removed 1 base at V and 3 bases at J, with 12 bases between. The V gene's germline CDR1 is MNHNS and CDR2 SASEGT. This CDR3 region has 16 residues. For the CDR3, the DNA is TGTGCCAGCAGTGAAGGCTTAACCGATCCTAATGAAAAACTGTTTTTT. Protein product: CASSEGLTDPNEKLFF.

This clonotype was counted a few times. This CDR3 is CASSPAQGANQPQHF. In nucleotides, the CDR3 is TGTGCCAGCAGCCCCGCCCAGGGGGCGAATCAGCCCCAGCATTTT. The rearrangement links TRBV4-2 to TRBJ1-5; TRBD1 aligns across 8 bases. CDR3 length equals 15 residues. V was clipped by 4 bases and J by 4 bases; unmatched bases: 6. Germline loops: CDR1 LGHNA, CDR2 YNFKEQ.

The chain couples TRBV4-3 to TRBJ2-2; 9 bases align to TRBD2. J lost 5 bases, V lost 3 bases, and 7 bases had no gene match. The V gene's germline CDR1 is LGHNA and CDR2 YSLEER. CDR3 length: 16 amino acids. The CDR3 sequence is CASSQGWREGTGELFF. CDR3 bases: TGCGCCAGCAGCCAGGGATGGCGGGAGGGGACCGGGGAGCTGTTTTTT.

V and J are TRBV29-1 and TRBJ2-7, with 7 bases aligning to TRBD2. This CDR3 region has 13 residues. CDR1 is SQVTM and CDR2 is ANQGSEA in the germline V gene. With 6 bases clipped from V and 0 bases from J, the junction kept 5 bases outside the gene matches. The CDR3 DNA follows: TGCAGCGTAACCGGGAGGAGCTCCTACGAGCAGTACTTC. It codes for CSVTGRSSYEQYF.